The 15 T cell receptor beta chains below come from one sample, sequenced in a study of blood T cell repertoires in COVID-19. The protocol was immunoSEQ multiplex PCR, while the TCRdb copy is restricted to in-frame clones and leaves out a portion. The sample shows about 220,000 clones, about 79% of them seen only once. The source material was peripheral blood. The receptors here all came from a man aged 50 or older with active or convalescent COVID-19.

This rearrangement joins TRBV4-1 to TRBJ2-7; tentatively, D is TRBD2 (5 bases). Trimming stripped 1 base from V and 7 bases from J, with 14 bases between. The CDR3 contains 14 residues. CDR1 is MGHRA, CDR2 YSYEKL, per germline. CDR3 in DNA: TGCGCCAGCAGCCAAGGGTCCACCTCGGGGGAGCAGTACGTC. It specifies CASSQGSTSGEQYV.

The chain is built from TRBV9 and TRBJ2-1; a possible D gene is TRBD1 (6 bases). CDR1 and CDR2 from the germline V gene are SGDLS and YYNGEE. Trimming took off 3 bases at V and 6 bases at J, with 13 bases between the two ends. This CDR3 is built from 14 residues. The CDR3 loop reads CASSATGPPNEQFF. For the CDR3, the DNA is TGTGCCAGCAGCGCGACAGGACCCCCCAATGAGCAGTTCTTC.

The chain combines TRBV11-2 with TRBJ2-3, with D unclear. This CDR3 has 18 residues. Trimming stripped 0 bases from V and 0 bases from J, with 16 bases between. Germline assignment: CDR1 SGHAT and CDR2 FQNNGV. As DNA, the CDR3 is TGTGCCAGCAGCTTAGATCAGCCCCTACCGACTAGCACAGATACGCAGTATTTT. Its protein product is CASSLDQPLPTSTDTQYF.

This chain joins TRBV11-3 and TRBJ1-6; D ambiguous. Trimming took off 1 base at V and 1 base at J, with 5 bases between the two ends. CDR1 and CDR2 from the germline V gene are SGHNT and YENEEA. The CDR3 covers 15 residues. This CDR3 reads CASSLGGSYNSPLHF. The CDR3 DNA follows: TGTGCCAGCAGCTTAGGCGGATCCTATAATTCACCCCTCCACTTT.

The chain recombines TRBV6-5 with TRBJ2-7; D is ambiguous. Germline V gives CDR1 MNHEY, CDR2 SVGAGI. V shed 6 bases and J shed 2 bases, with 14 bases lying between them. This CDR3 comprises 14 residues. The CDR3 region is CASRPRLLTYEQYV. CDR3 nucleotide sequence: TGTGCCAGCAGACCACGACTCCTCACCTACGAGCAGTACGTC.

This clone was observed a handful of times. The chain employs TRBV5-1 and TRBJ1-2; D gene uncertain. There are 14 residues in the CDR3. Germline V gives CDR1 SGHRS, CDR2 YFSETQ. V shed 6 bases and J shed 1 base, with 13 bases lying between them. The CDR3 here is CASTSGSHNYGYTF. CDR3 DNA: TGCGCCAGCACCTCCGGGAGTCATAACTATGGCTACACCTTC.

This clone has more than one count but fewer than ten. This specimen includes other DNA sequences encoding the same CDR3. The CDR3 DNA reads as TGTGCCAGCAGTTTATTAGCGAATGAGCAGTTCTTC. Translating it yields CASSLLANEQFF. The chain links TRBV28 to TRBJ2-1; D is perhaps TRBD2 (5 bases). Trimming removed 1 base at V and 7 bases at J, with 5 bases between. This CDR3 is 12 amino acids long. Germline lookup yields CDR1 MDHEN and CDR2 SYDVKM.

This clone showed up just once. The V and J genes are TRBV5-1 and TRBJ2-1, with 11 bases aligning to TRBD2. CDR1 SGHRS and CDR2 YFSETQ come from the germline V gene. The trim removed 2 bases at V and 7 bases at J, leaving 14 bases unmatched. The CDR3 is 18 residues long. The CDR3 region has the DNA TGCGCCAGCAGCTTCGGTAGCGGGGGGGCCGGATTGAGGAATGAGCAGTTCTTC. Translating it yields CASSFGSGGAGLRNEQFF.

The CDR3 loop is CASRAGTGWTEAFF. For the CDR3, the DNA is TGCGCCAGCAGAGCCGGGACAGGGTGGACTGAAGCTTTCTTT. The genes are TRBV5-1 and TRBJ1-1, with TRBD1 matching over 9 bases. CDR1 SGHRS and CDR2 YFSETQ come from the germline V gene. V lost 5 bases to trimming and J lost 5 bases; unmatched junction nucleotides: 7. The CDR3 is 14 amino acids.

The chain couples TRBV5-6 to TRBJ2-3, with 12 bases fitting TRBD2. The germline V gene has CDR1 SGHDT and CDR2 YYEEEE. Unmatched junction bases numbered 6, after V lost 3 bases and J lost 4 bases. The CDR3 sequence is 16 residues long. CDR3 amino acids: CASSSTSGGASDTQYF. CDR3 nucleotide sequence: TGTGCCAGCAGCTCGACTAGCGGGGGTGCTTCAGATACGCAGTATTTT.

The chain carries TRBV5-5 and TRBJ1-1, with unresolved D. The CDR3 is 16 amino acids. The V end lost 4 bases, the J end lost 1 base, and 17 bases lay between the germline ends. The germline CDR1 and CDR2 sequences are SGHKS and YYEKEE (reference sequence). CDR3: CASSRTLGSGNTEAFF. Here the CDR3 DNA reads TGTGCCAGCAGCCGGACGTTGGGGAGCGGGAACACTGAAGCTTTCTTT.

Only a few counts were recorded for this clone. This sequence joins TRBV18 and TRBJ2-2; TRBD2 matches 7 bases. Trimming at V came to 1 base and at J to 0 bases, leaving 2 bases not matched to a gene. This CDR3 comprises 16 residues. From germline, CDR1 is KGHSH and CDR2 LQKENI. CDR3 loop: CASSPQAGANTGELFF. The CDR3 DNA follows: TGTGCCAGCTCACCACAGGCGGGGGCGAACACCGGGGAGCTGTTTTTT.

The gene calls are TRBV7-9 and TRBJ2-3; a possible D gene is TRBD1 (5 bases). CDR1 and CDR2 (germline): SEHNR, FQNEAQ (reference sequence). V was pared by 1 base and J by 3 bases, with 5 bases between. The CDR3 spans 13 residues. This CDR3 is CASSLGTTDTQYF. CDR3 sequence (DNA): TGTGCCAGCAGCTTAGGGACAACAGATACGCAGTATTTT.

This chain joins TRBV7-3 and TRBJ2-2; possibly TRBD2 for D (5 bases). The CDR3 loop spans 18 amino acids. Per the germline V gene, CDR1 is SGHTA and CDR2 is FQGTGA. Trimming pared 4 bases from V and 1 base from J, leaving 19 bases between. The CDR3 DNA reads TGTGCCAGCAGCTCCACCCCCTCCCTAGCTTTGAACACCGGGGAGCTGTTTTTT. Protein: CASSSTPSLALNTGELFF.

The rearrangement links TRBV7-9 to TRBJ2-2, with D possibly being TRBD1 (7 bases). Germline loops: CDR1 SEHNR, CDR2 FQNEAQ (reference sequence). V lost 5 bases and J 4 bases, leaving 20 bases between the germline ends. CDR3 length equals 17 residues. DNA of the CDR3: TGTGCCAGCAGCCCATCTCGGGGAGGACAGGTCACCGGGGAGCTGTTTTTT. Protein: CASSPSRGGQVTGELFF.